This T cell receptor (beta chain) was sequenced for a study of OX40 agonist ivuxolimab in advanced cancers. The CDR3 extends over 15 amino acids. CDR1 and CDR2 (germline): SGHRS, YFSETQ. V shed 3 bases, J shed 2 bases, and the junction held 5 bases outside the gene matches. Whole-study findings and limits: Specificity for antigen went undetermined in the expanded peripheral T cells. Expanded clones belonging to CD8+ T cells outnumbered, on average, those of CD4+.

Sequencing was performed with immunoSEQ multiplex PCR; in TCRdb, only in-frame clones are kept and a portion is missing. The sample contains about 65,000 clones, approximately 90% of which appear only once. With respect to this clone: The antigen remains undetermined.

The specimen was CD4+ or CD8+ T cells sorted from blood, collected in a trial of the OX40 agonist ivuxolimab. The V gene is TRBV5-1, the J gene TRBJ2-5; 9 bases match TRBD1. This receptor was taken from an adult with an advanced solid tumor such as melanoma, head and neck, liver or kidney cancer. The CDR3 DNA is TGCGCCAGCAGCTCCCGACAGGGGGGACAAGAGACCCAGTACTTC. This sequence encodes CASSSRQGGQETQYF.